What follows describes a single TCR beta chain. The data were taken from a study of shared clonotypes between healthy human individuals. CDR1 MDHEN and CDR2 SYDVKM come from the germline V gene. V was shortened by 5 bases and J by 4 bases, with 24 bases between the two germline ends. The CDR3 runs to 18 residues. Assay runs were performed at deep level. Using immunoSEQ multiplex PCR, the repertoire was profiled, and TCRdb retains in-frame clones only, with some absent. The sample has 2 million to 3 million clones; under 95% are singletons. Sequenced material: naive CD4+ T cells from PBMCs. Subset described: CD45RA+ positively selected. The TCR originated in a man between 18 and 35 years old in good health. Some clones in this sample may be carry-over from other donors' samples. The chain links TRBV28 to TRBJ1-3; D is uncertain. CDR3 sequence: CASSPRSTHWIVGNTIYF. CDR3 in DNA: TGTGCCAGCAGTCCGCGGTCCACCCATTGGATAGTAGGAAACACCATATATTTT.